This record looks at one T cell receptor (beta chain) sequence and its context. The entry originates in a study of shared clonotypes between healthy human individuals. The CDR3 length is 14 residues. Looked up from germline, CDR1 is SNHLY and CDR2 is FYNNEI. V was clipped by 6 bases and J by 7 bases; unmatched bases: 7. Per the original methods: Quality scores were absent from the junction-only immunoSEQ sequences, so filtering differed. Profiling relied on immunoSEQ multiplex PCR, and the TCRdb table lists in-frame clones only, not all of them. V, J and clone size derive from that table, while D and trimming were established from the DNA sequence. This sample yields approximately 470,000 clones, of which 70% to 85% are seen a single time; about 12% belongs to the top ten.

Specimen: PBMCs. The TCR sequence derives from a middle-aged woman in good health. Some clones in this sample may be carry-over from other donors' samples. The chain has TRBV2 and TRBJ2-4; 9 bases align to TRBD1. CDR3 coding DNA: TGTGCCAGCAGCGTAGGACAGGGGCGCAACATTCAGTACTTC. Translated: CASSVGQGRNIQYF.